This T cell receptor beta chain was captured by sequencing in a study of CD8+ T cells in alopecia areata. For the study at large: Each of the treated patients was given oral tofacitinib, 5 to 10 mg twice daily, for moderate-to-severe alopecia areata.

Germline V gene data show CDR1 as MGHRA and CDR2 as YSYEKL. Trimming took 1 base from V and 4 from J, leaving 19 bases between them. The CDR3 has 18 residues. Remarks on this clone: The antigen remains unidentified.

Sequencing relied on a cDNA template that was reverse transcribed from extracted RNA. Generated by immunoSEQ multiplex PCR, the TCRdb table keeps only in-frame clones and is missing some. The sample lists 150,000 to 200,000 clones, 50% to 65% seen once, with 12% to 15% in the top ten. Treatment meaning: oral pan-JAK inhibitor, 5-10 mg twice daily. Study-level findings and limits: Lesional scalp, especially alopecia totalis/universalis, showed higher clonality than normal scalp. The presence of one nonresponder keeps the tie between baseline CD8+ expansion and response uncertain.

This TCR came from a human donor with alopecia areata. The rearrangement joins TRBV4-1 to TRBJ2-2; D possibly corresponds to TRBD1 (6 bases). Sequenced material: CD4+ T cells sorted from blood, taken at week 24, from a patient treated with tofacitinib. CDR3: CASSQVLTKGGGTGELFF. Written as DNA, the CDR3 is TGCGCCAGCAGCCAAGTCTTGACTAAAGGGGGTGGCACCGGGGAGCTGTTTTTT.